One sample yielded the 21 T cell receptor beta chains listed below, sequenced in a study of T cells after yellow fever vaccination. TCRdb itself ran the 5' RACE reads through MiXCR, one entry per CDR3 protein. The repertoire consists of 200,000 to 300,000 distinct CDR3 sequences, with more than 3.5% occurring once and the leading ten covering 15% to 20%. The sequencing here drew on PBMCs, taken 15 days after the yellow fever booster vaccination. The receptors stem from a young man who received the YFV17D yellow fever vaccine.

There are many counts of this clonotype. V is TRBV6-5 and J is TRBJ2-3; 9 nucleotides line up with TRBD2. CDR3 length equals 16 residues. Germline CDR1 is MNHEY and CDR2 is SVGAGI. V shed 2 bases, J shed 3 bases, and the junction held 6 bases outside the gene matches. This CDR3 reads CASSYVWLAGTDTQYF. The CDR3 DNA sequence: TGTGCCAGCAGTTACGTCTGGCTAGCGGGAACAGATACGCAGTATTTT.

This clonotype was counted many times. The chain combines TRBV20-1 with TRBJ2-3; D is uncertain. CDR3 size: 13 residues. Germline V gives CDR1 DFQATT, CDR2 SNEGSKA (reference sequence). The V end lost 2 bases, the J end lost 2 bases, and 8 bases lay between the germline ends. Here the CDR3 DNA reads TGCAGTGCTAGACTAGAATTCACAGATACGCAGTATTTT. It is translated as CSARLEFTDTQYF.

This clonotype was recorded at least ten times. The gene calls are TRBV7-2 and TRBJ2-7, with D perhaps matching TRBD1 or TRBD2 (6 bases each). The V end was cut by 1 base, the J end by 4 bases, with 14 bases between. The CDR3 is made up of 15 amino acids. CDR1 is SGHTA and CDR2 is FQGNSA in the germline V gene. CDR3 in amino acids: CASSLDGGGPYEQYF. The CDR3 DNA sequence: TGTGCCAGCAGCTTAGACGGAGGGGGGCCTTACGAGCAGTACTTC.

This clonotype was seen repeatedly, ten times or more. The chain uses TRBV27 and TRBJ1-2; 9 positions match TRBD1. Germline CDR1 MNHEY, CDR2 SMNVEV (reference sequence). Unmatched junction bases numbered 9, after V lost 5 bases and J lost 8 bases. The length of the CDR3 is 14 residues. The CDR3 DNA sequence: TGTGCCAGCAGTCTTAACAGGGGGCAGGGAGGCTACACCTTC. The encoded protein is CASSLNRGQGGYTF.

Many counts were recorded for this clonotype. This sequence joins TRBV7-9 and TRBJ1-1, with D possibly being TRBD1 (5 bases). Trimming removed 2 bases at V and 5 bases at J, with 9 bases between. The CDR3 contains 13 residues. CDR1 is SEHNR and CDR2 is FQNEAQ in the germline V gene (reference sequence). As DNA, the CDR3 is TGTGCCAGCAGCTTACAGGGTTCAACTGAAGCTTTCTTT. Residues: CASSLQGSTEAFF.

This clonotype was counted ten times or more. This chain connects TRBV7-3 to TRBJ2-3, with D possibly TRBD1 on 6 matching bases. This CDR3 region has 16 residues. V dropped 4 bases and J dropped 0 bases, with 14 bases sitting between them. Germline-derived CDR1 and CDR2 are SGHTA and FQGTGA. The CDR3 bases are TGTGCCAGCAGCTCTACAGGGACAACTAGCACAGATACGCAGTATTTT. Translation gives CASSSTGTTSTDTQYF.

This clonotype occurred many times. The chain employs TRBV5-1 and TRBJ2-3; D ambiguous. This CDR3 spans 14 amino acids. V lost 0 bases and J lost 1, with 6 bases in between. Germline CDR1 reads SGHRS; CDR2 reads YFSETQ. In DNA, the CDR3 is TGCGCCAGCAGCTTGGTTAGGGGCACAGATACGCAGTATTTT. It yields the protein CASSLVRGTDTQYF.

In its sample, this clonotype was seen many times. The chain couples TRBV10-3 to TRBJ2-3; no clear D. Germline V CDR1 and CDR2: ENHRY, SYGVKD. The CDR3 consists of 12 residues. V lost 5 bases to trimming and J lost 6 bases, with 9 bases between them. CDR3 residues: CAISPDLDTQYF. CDR3 nucleotides: TGTGCCATCAGTCCGGACCTCGATACGCAGTATTTT.

This clonotype was observed many times. The junction shows a germline mismatch at one end, possibly a read error. For the CDR3, the DNA is TGTGCCTGTAGTGGACAGGGGCCAGATACGCAGTATTTT. This codes for CACSGQGPDTQYF. V and J are TRBV30 and TRBJ2-3; TRBD1 matches 9 bases. Germline V gene sequence: CDR1 GTSNPN, CDR2 SVGIG (reference sequence). This CDR3 region has 13 residues.

This clonotype was observed many times. The chain uses TRBV15 and TRBJ1-1; perhaps TRBD1 as D (5 bases). Trimming shortened V by 0 bases and J by 6 bases, and 14 bases separated the two germline ends. CDR3 length equals 15 residues. CDR1 and CDR2 (germline): LNHNV, YYDKDF (reference sequence). CDR3 sequence reads: CATSRDPGATAEAFF. Written as DNA, the CDR3 is TGTGCCACCAGCAGAGACCCCGGGGCGACGGCTGAAGCTTTCTTT.

This clonotype was seen ten or more times. The rearrangement joins TRBV19 to TRBJ1-5, with D possibly matching TRBD1 (5 bases). The CDR3 totals 14 residues. Germline lookup yields CDR1 LNHDA and CDR2 SQIVND (reference sequence). V was pared by 7 bases and J by 9 bases, with 19 bases between. For the CDR3, the DNA is TGTGCCAGTAACAACCGGGGCCCGACATGGCCCCAGCATTTT. It codes for CASNNRGPTWPQHF. Based on the CDR3 plus reference TRBV19 and TRBJ1-5, the full variable domain is DGGITQSPKYLFRKEGQNVTLSCEQNLNHDAMYWYRQDPGQGLRLIYYSQIVNDFQKGDIAEGYSVSREKKESFPLTVTSAQKNPTAFYLCASNNRGPTWPQHFGDGTRLSIL.

Many counts were recorded for this clonotype. The chain has TRBV6-5 and TRBJ2-3, with TRBD2 matching 8 bases. After removal of 8 bases from V and 12 bases from J, the junction contained 10 bases not matched to a gene. CDR1 is MNHEY and CDR2 is SVGAGI in the germline V gene. This CDR3 has 12 residues. The CDR3 DNA reads TGTGCCAGCCTCGGTGAGGCGGGGGGACAGTATTTT. Its protein product is CASLGEAGGQYF.

This clonotype was recorded at least ten times. V and J are TRBV20-1 and TRBJ2-7; the match to TRBD1 covers 7 bases. Looked up from germline, CDR1 is DFQATT and CDR2 is SNEGSKA (reference sequence). The V and J ends lost 4 bases and 3 bases, in that order; junction bases with no gene match: 6. The CDR3 is 13 amino acids. The CDR3 coding sequence is TGCAGTGCTAACGGACAGGTGGACTACGAGCAGTACGTC. Translating it yields CSANGQVDYEQYV.

This clonotype was found many times. The chain recombines TRBV6-2 or TRBV6-3 with TRBJ1-2, with D unclear. The CDR3 loop spans 18 amino acids. The V gene's germline CDR1 is MNHEY and CDR2 SVGEGT. The V end lost 4 bases, the J end lost 0 bases, and 21 bases lay between the germline ends. CDR3 loop: CASSSFPRLAEANYGYTF. For the CDR3, the DNA is TGTGCCAGCAGTTCCTTCCCAAGGTTAGCGGAGGCTAACTATGGCTACACCTTC.

CDR3: CASSSGLGYTF. In DNA form, the CDR3 reads TGTGCCAGCAGCTCTGGACTCGGCTACACCTTC. The chain combines TRBV5-4 with TRBJ1-2; no definite D call. Germline V gives CDR1 SGHNT, CDR2 YYREEE (reference sequence). The V and J ends lost 3 bases and 8 bases respectively, with 8 bases between them. This CDR3 comprises 11 residues.

The gene calls are TRBV20-1 and TRBJ1-6; TRBD1 agrees at 8 bases. The CDR3 sequence is 17 residues long. Germline V gene sequence: CDR1 DFQATT, CDR2 SNEGSKA (reference sequence). The V segment lost 3 bases and the J segment 0 bases; nucleotides outside the gene matches: 7. CDR3 amino acids: CSARARDRSSYNSPLHF. The CDR3 DNA follows: TGCAGTGCTAGGGCAAGGGACAGGAGCTCCTATAATTCACCCCTCCACTTT.

The V gene is TRBV4-1, the J gene TRBJ2-6; TRBD1 is a possible D gene (6 bases). This CDR3 is built from 17 residues. Germline V CDR1 and CDR2: MGHRA, YSYEKL. V was pared by 1 base and J by 0 bases, with 10 bases between. The CDR3 nucleotides are TGCGCCAGCAGCCAAGCTGGACAGCTCTCTGGGGCCAACGTCCTGACTTTC. Amino acids: CASSQAGQLSGANVLTF.

This clonotype was observed many times. The CDR3: CAPGGLTEAFF. The CDR3 DNA follows: TGTGCCCCGGGGGGGTTGACTGAAGCTTTCTTT. The chain links TRBV7-9 to TRBJ1-1, with D perhaps TRBD1 (5 bases). CDR3 length: 11 amino acids. Trimming shortened V by 11 bases and J by 5 bases, and 12 bases separated the two germline ends. From germline, CDR1 is SEHNR and CDR2 FQNEAQ (reference sequence).

The table lists this clonotype with many counts. This sequence joins TRBV10-3 and TRBJ1-4; D not resolved. The germline CDR1 and CDR2 sequences are ENHRY and SYGVKD. V dropped 3 bases and J dropped 0 bases, with 8 bases sitting between them. The CDR3 extends over 15 amino acids. The CDR3 is CAISDSTTTNEKLFF. In DNA form, the CDR3 reads TGTGCCATCAGTGATAGTACTACAACTAATGAAAAACTGTTTTTT.

This clonotype was recorded many times. The chain is built from TRBV12-3 or TRBV12-4 and TRBJ2-1, with 10 bases aligning to TRBD2. The CDR3 contains 14 residues. V lost 5 bases and J lost 8; bases outside the gene matches: 6. The CDR3 DNA sequence: TGTGCCAGCAGTCAAGCGGGGGGGCCTCATGAGCAGTTCTTC. Protein sequence: CASSQAGGPHEQFF.

The chain employs TRBV11-2 and TRBJ2-3; 12 bases fit TRBD2. V shed 6 bases, J shed 4 bases, and the junction held 8 bases outside the gene matches. CDR1 and CDR2 from the germline V gene are SGHAT and FQNNGV. This CDR3 is 16 amino acids long. CDR3 bases: TGTGCCAGCAGACTAAGACTAGCGGGGGATCCAGATACGCAGTATTTT. As protein: CASRLRLAGDPDTQYF. The full variable domain, its missing parts supplied by reference TRBV11-2 and TRBJ2-3, is EAGVAQSPRYKIIEKRQSVAFWCNPISGHATLYWYQQILGQGPKLLIQFQNNGVVDDSQLPKDRFSAERLKGVDSTLKIQPAKLEDSAVYLCASRLRLAGDPDTQYFGPGTRLTVL.